This TCR beta chain derives from a study of T cells in localized non-small cell lung cancer. Study-level results: With higher T cell density in blood came longer overall survival. Uninvolved adjacent lung had the highest recorded T cell clonality, with tumor below it. Adjacent lung tissue had a median about 57 of the top 100 clones found in the tumor.

Remarks on this clone: Its antigen is unidentified.

Sequencing used immunoSEQ multiplex PCR; TCRdb keeps in-frame clones, though not all of them. The table lists fewer than 25,000 clones, approximately 87% of them singletons. With 5 bases removed from V and 4 bases from J, the gap between germline ends came to 14 bases. The CDR3 is 14 residues long. The germline gives CDR1 LNHDA, CDR2 SQIVND (reference sequence). This rearrangement joins TRBV19 to TRBJ1-2; tentative D call: TRBD1 (5 bases). The sequence came from a woman aged 35-70 years with stage I lung adenocarcinoma. This specimen consisted of peripheral blood, obtained before any cancer treatment. CDR3 in amino acids: CASSRRGVGYGYTF. The CDR3 DNA reads as TGTGCCAGTAGTCGGCGGGGGGTAGGCTATGGCTACACCTTC.